This T cell receptor (beta chain) comes out of a study of siplizumab effects on memory and regulatory T cells (dated by TCRdb to about 2019). Broadly, across the study: The effect of the anti-CD2 antibody siplizumab on alloreactive T-cell subsets was examined in allogeneic mixed lymphocyte reactions constructed from human PBMCs. Summary of the overall study and its limitations: Among mappable alloreactive CD4+ clones, an average Treg-derived fraction of over 60% was observed with siplizumab, compared with approximately 30% in control reactions. Whether proliferating Tregs from siplizumab cultures actually had suppressive function was not functionally confirmed. Roughly 75-97% of proliferating CD4+ or CD8+ clones could not be assigned a naive or memory phenotype. Sequences below about 10^-5 frequency were poorly captured, so only a minor fraction of alloreactive clones could be mapped to unstimulated subsets. Unstimulated naive T cells appeared to be more diverse than memory T cells, and naive cells seemed to make a substantial contribution to the alloresponse. Siplizumab significantly lowered the cumulative frequency of alloreactive sequences that could be traced to unstimulated CD4+ memory T cells.

The library was produced with the immunoSEQ multiplex PCR assay. The deep sequencing platform assayed about 10^5 TCR templates per sample. Genomic DNA extracted from sorted T cells was used for TCRbeta CDR3 sequencing. Processing in the source paper ran as follows. The R programming language was used for clonal analysis of the TCRbeta CDR3 data. Alloreactive CD4+ and CD8+ clones were identified by comparing unstimulated samples to CFSE-low samples taken after the reaction. Regulatory or non-regulatory origin of alloreactive CD4+ clones was assigned by matching sequences to the sorted unstimulated Treg and non-Treg repertoires. Drawn from immuneACCESS, this table holds only the in-frame rearrangements with V and J called that TCRdb kept. Clones are partly lost; checked studies trace under half to an unresolved V gene and leave the rest unexplained. That table furnishes V, J and clone size, whereas the DNA furnished D and trimming. The sample table lists some 100,000 clones, more than 85% of them with a count of one. Jointly, the top ten make up approximately 5.9% of the sample.

Concerning this clone itself: It lacks a known antigen. Nothing much larger sits one base from this clone, and base qualities are not available.

The CDR1 and CDR2 encoded by the germline V gene are SGHDT and YYEEEE. V is cut back by 5 bases and J by 4 bases, with 11 bases in the junction unmatched. Its CDR3 holds 16 amino acids, cysteine through phenylalanine. CDR3 DNA only is kept here, 48 bases in frame from base 1. TCRbeta CDR3 sequencing was performed on sorted unstimulated T cells and on proliferating T cells recovered from mixed lymphocyte reactions. Fresh whole blood from fewer than 11 HLA-typed healthy donors served as the source for isolating PBMCs. The sequence derives from a human donor in good health. The sample consisted of CD8+ T cells sorted from blood. This sequence uses TRBV5-6 and TRBJ2-1; 8 nucleotides in the junction match TRBD2. The CDR3 amino acid sequence is: CASRAGREVLYNEQFF. The nucleotides read TGTGCCAGCAGAGCCGGGCGGGAGGTTTTGTACAATGAGCAGTTCTTC.